In this sample, the clone carrying this T cell receptor (beta chain) turned up a few times. The antigen is undetermined. One entry per CDR3 protein results from TCRdb running MiXCR on the reads. This table holds fewer than 550,000 distinct CDR3 sequences, under 40% found once. The germline V and J ends were trimmed by 0 bases and 4 bases, with 7 bases remaining between them. This CDR3 is built from 14 residues. Germline CDR1 is LGHNA and CDR2 is YSLEER. This entry is derived from a study of T cell repertoires in cytomegalovirus infection. Study results and caveats: CMV-specific TCR beta clonotypes restricted by HLA-C were the ones dominating the ex vivo response.

The specimen sequenced was PBMCs. The source is a human donor in good health (CMV status not recorded). Some clones in this sample may be carry-over from other donors' samples. J is TRBJ1-5 and V is TRBV4-3; D unresolved. The CDR3 region has the DNA TGCGCCAGCAGCCAAGACCTGGGGAATCAGCCCCAGCATTTT. This sequence encodes CASSQDLGNQPQHF.